This is a list of T cell receptor beta chains from one sample in a study of blood T cell repertoires in COVID-19. Libraries were prepared by immunoSEQ multiplex PCR; TCRdb keeps only in-frame clonotypes and omits some of them. The profile covers 150,000 to 250,000 clones, with about 80% appearing a single time and about 6.9% taken by the ten largest. The sequenced material came from peripheral blood. The receptor source for this set is a human donor with acute or convalescent COVID-19. The donor label of this sample is uncertain. Each CDR3 is given with its conserved first and last residue. Fields, in order: V gene, J gene, CDR3 protein.

TRBV5-6	TRBJ1-2	CASSGTGFGYTF
TRBV15	TRBJ2-1	CATSRDRGGTTYSYNEQFF
TRBV6-5	TRBJ1-1	CASKQNTEAFF
TRBV7-8	TRBJ1-6	CASSLARAGQSPLHF
TRBV28	TRBJ2-7	CASSPWGSGRDNYEQYF
TRBV6-2/TRBV6-3	TRBJ2-7	CASSDGTGDYEQYF
TRBV20-1	TRBJ1-2	CSARKDTGYTF
TRBV24-1	TRBJ1-2	CATSEEGTYGYTF
TRBV30	TRBJ1-2	CAWTEGARGYTF
TRBV10-3	TRBJ1-1	CAISDRGGSTEAFF
TRBV6-5	TRBJ1-2	CASSYSNSFYGYTF